This T cell receptor beta chain was recovered during a study of cytomegalovirus exposure and HLA in healthy donors (dated by TCRdb to about 2017). Regarding the study in general: The 500 to 800 repertoires of the first cohort and the 95 to 150 validation repertoires were produced on the same platform, according to a later analysis. The aim of the study was to test whether cataloging public T cell receptors could identify signatures of past pathogen exposure. In addition to the first cohort of approximately 670 subjects, a separate validation cohort of 120 different subjects was used. To predict cytomegalovirus infection status, the study combined high-throughput TCR immunosequencing, statistical association of individual TCRs with disease status, and machine learning. Overall study outcomes, separate from this receptor: In vitro tests confirmed that three of the cytomegalovirus-associated TCR beta chains recognize cytomegalovirus antigens. It was suggested by the authors that the approach could potentially be generalized to other disease states and immunological phenotypes. Of the cluster scores, 90% to 95% were above 0 in a later analysis, which found that TCRs clustered in the first cohort also tended to co-occur in the 120 validation repertoires. The study gave a list of around 170 TCR beta chains associated with cytomegalovirus. While some public TCRs were present in many individuals, most TCR sequences turned up only very rarely across donors. The classifier was reported to diagnose cytomegalovirus status with high specificity and sensitivity in both the original and validation cohorts. All 120 or so repertoires were used to score co-occurrence in the validation cohort in a later analysis, because that analysis had no HLA typing for the cohort.

Receptor libraries were prepared by the immunoSEQ multiplex PCR assay. The original methods were these. A statistical classification framework was developed to diagnose cytomegalovirus status using the catalog of TCR beta chain sequences. TCRdb obtained this table from immuneACCESS and retained in-frame rearrangements with V and J assigned. These tables miss some clones; where compared with another copy, unresolved V genes account for less than half of the shortfall, and the remainder is unexplained. D and trimming come from the DNA, and the V and J calls and clone size come from that table. This sample gives about 180,000 clones in total; less than 85% of them show up just once. The leading ten clones occupy about 17% of the sample. The table lists this clone with a few counts. Its antigen is not yet known. It has no much larger one-base neighbor in the sample; base qualities were not kept. The donors belonged to the validation cohort of approximately 130 subjects, which was separate from the approximately 660-subject first cohort.

Sequences SGHRS (CDR1) and YFSETQ (CDR2) are obtained from the germline V gene. From cysteine to phenylalanine, the CDR3 is 15 amino acids long. Just CDR3 DNA is preserved here, 45 bases in frame from base 1. V loses 5 bases at its end and J loses 5 bases; junction bases beyond the gene matches: 8. Sequencing was done on a sample of PBMCs. This clonotype was obtained from a man aged 18-30 years in good health and CMV-seropositive. The rearrangement combines TRBV5-1 with TRBJ2-7, with 12 bases aligning to TRBD2. The nucleotide sequence is TGCGCCAGCAGGACTAGCGGGGGATTCGGGAACGAGCAGTACTTC. Its protein reads: CASRTSGGFGNEQYF.